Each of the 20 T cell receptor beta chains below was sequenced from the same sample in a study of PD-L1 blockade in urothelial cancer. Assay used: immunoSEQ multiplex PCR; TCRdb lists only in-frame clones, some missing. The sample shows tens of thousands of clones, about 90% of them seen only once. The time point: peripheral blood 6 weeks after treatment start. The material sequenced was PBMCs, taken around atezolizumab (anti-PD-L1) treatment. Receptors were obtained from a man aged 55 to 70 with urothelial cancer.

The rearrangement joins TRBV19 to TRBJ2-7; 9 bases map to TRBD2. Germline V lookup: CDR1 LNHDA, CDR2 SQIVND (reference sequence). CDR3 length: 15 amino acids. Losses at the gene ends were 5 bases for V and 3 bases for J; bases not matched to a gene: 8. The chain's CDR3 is CASSSRTSGLYEQYF. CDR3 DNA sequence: TGTGCCAGTAGTTCGAGAACTAGCGGGCTCTACGAGCAGTACTTC. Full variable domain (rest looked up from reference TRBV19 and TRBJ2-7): DGGITQSPKYLFRKEGQNVTLSCEQNLNHDAMYWYRQDPGQGLRLIYYSQIVNDFQKGDIAEGYSVSREKKESFPLTVTSAQKNPTAFYLCASSSRTSGLYEQYFGPGTRLTVT.

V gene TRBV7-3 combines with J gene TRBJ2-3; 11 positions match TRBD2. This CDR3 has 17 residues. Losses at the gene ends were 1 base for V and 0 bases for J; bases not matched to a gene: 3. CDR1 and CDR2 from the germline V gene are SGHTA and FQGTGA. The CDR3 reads CASSLKLAGDSTDTQYF. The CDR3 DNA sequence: TGTGCCAGCAGCTTAAAACTAGCGGGGGACAGCACAGATACGCAGTATTTT. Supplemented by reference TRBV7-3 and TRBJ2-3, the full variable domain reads GAGVSQTPSNKVTEKGKYVELRCDPISGHTALYWYRQSLGQGPEFLIYFQGTGAADDSGLPNDRFFAVRPEGSVSTLKIQRTERGDSAVYLCASSLKLAGDSTDTQYFGPGTRLTVL.

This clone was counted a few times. CDR3 residues: CASSQETQGTLWPQHF. Here the CDR3 DNA reads TGCGCCAGCAGCCAAGAGACACAGGGGACGCTGTGGCCCCAGCATTTT. J is TRBJ1-5 and V is TRBV4-1, with 7 bases fitting TRBD1. This CDR3 spans 16 amino acids. J gave up 9 bases and V 0 bases, and 11 bases lay outside the gene matches. The germline V gene has CDR1 MGHRA and CDR2 YSYEKL.

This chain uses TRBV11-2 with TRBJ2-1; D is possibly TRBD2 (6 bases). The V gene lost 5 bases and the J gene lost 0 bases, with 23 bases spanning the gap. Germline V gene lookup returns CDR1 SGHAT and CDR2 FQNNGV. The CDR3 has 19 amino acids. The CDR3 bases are TGTGCCAGCAGCCCTCGAGGGGTTGTAGCGGAGCTCTCCTACAATGAGCAGTTCTTC. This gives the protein CASSPRGVVAELSYNEQFF.

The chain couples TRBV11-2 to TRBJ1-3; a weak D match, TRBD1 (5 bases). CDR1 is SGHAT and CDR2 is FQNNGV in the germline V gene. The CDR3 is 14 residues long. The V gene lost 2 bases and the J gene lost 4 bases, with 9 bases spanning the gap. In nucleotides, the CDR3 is TGTGCCAGCAGCTTACTAAGGACAGGAAACACCATATATTTT. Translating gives CASSLLRTGNTIYF.

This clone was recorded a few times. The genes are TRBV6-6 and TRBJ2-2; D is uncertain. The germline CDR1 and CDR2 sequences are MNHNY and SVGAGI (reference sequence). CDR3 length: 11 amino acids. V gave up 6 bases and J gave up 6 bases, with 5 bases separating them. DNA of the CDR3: TGTGCCAGCAGATCGTCCGGGGAGCTGTTTTTT. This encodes CASRSSGELFF.

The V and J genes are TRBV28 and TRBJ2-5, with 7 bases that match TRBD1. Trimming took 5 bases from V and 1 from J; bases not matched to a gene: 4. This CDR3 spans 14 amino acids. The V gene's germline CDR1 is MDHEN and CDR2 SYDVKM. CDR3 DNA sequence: TGTGCCAGCAGTGGACGGGACAGCCAAGAGACCCAGTACTTC. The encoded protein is CASSGRDSQETQYF. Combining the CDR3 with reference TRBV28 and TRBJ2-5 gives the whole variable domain DVKVTQSSRYLVKRTGEKVFLECVQDMDHENMFWYRQDPGLGLRLIYFSYDVKMKEKGDIPEGYSVSREKKERFSLILESASTNQTSMYLCASSGRDSQETQYFGPGTRLLVL.

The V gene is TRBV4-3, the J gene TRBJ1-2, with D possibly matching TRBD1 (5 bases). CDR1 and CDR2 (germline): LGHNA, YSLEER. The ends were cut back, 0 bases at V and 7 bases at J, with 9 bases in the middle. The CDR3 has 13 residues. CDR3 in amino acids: CASSQDQGVGYTF. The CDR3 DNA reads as TGCGCCAGCAGCCAAGACCAGGGTGTTGGCTACACCTTC.

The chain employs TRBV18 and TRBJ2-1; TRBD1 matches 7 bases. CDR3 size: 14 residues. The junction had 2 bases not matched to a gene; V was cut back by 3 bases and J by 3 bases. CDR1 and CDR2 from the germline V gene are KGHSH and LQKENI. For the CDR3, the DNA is TGTGCCAGCTCACCCCAGGGGGACTACAATGAGCAGTTCTTC. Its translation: CASSPQGDYNEQFF. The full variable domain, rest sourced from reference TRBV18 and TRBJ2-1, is NAGVMQNPRHLVRRRGQEARLRCSPMKGHSHVYWYRQLPEEGLKFMVYLQKENIIDESGMPKERFSAEFPKEGPSILRIQQVVRGDSAAYFCASSPQGDYNEQFFGPGTRLTVL.

The CDR3 nucleotides are TGTGCCAGCAGCCTGTCGACTAGCTCTGGGGCCAACGTCCTGACTTTC. Translating gives CASSLSTSSGANVLTF. This sequence joins TRBV4-2 and TRBJ2-6; D may be TRBD2 (6 bases). Deletions cut 4 bases from V and 0 bases from J, with 10 bases between. The germline CDR1 and CDR2 sequences are LGHNA and YNFKEQ. The CDR3 sequence is 16 residues long.

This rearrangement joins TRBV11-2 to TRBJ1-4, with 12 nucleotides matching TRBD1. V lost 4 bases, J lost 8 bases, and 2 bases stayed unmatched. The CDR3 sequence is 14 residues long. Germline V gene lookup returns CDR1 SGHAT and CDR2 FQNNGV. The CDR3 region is CASSWDRGREKLFF. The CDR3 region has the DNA TGTGCCAGCAGCTGGGACAGGGGGCGCGAAAAACTGTTTTTT. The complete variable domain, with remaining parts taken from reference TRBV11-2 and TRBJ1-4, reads EAGVAQSPRYKIIEKRQSVAFWCNPISGHATLYWYQQILGQGPKLLIQFQNNGVVDDSQLPKDRFSAERLKGVDSTLKIQPAKLEDSAVYLCASSWDRGREKLFFGSGTQLSVL.

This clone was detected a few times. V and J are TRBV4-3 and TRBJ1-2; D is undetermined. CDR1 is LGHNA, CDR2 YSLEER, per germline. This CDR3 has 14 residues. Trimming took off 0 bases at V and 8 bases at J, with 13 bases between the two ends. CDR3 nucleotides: TGCGCCAGCAGCCAAGATCGCTGGACTGTAGGCTACACCTTC. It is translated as CASSQDRWTVGYTF.

CDR3 DNA sequence: TGTGCCAGCAGCGTGGGGACTAGTGGCACCGGGGAGCTGTTTTTT. Its translation is CASSVGTSGTGELFF. The V gene is TRBV9, the J gene TRBJ2-2, with 8 bases fitting TRBD2. Germline trimming cut 2 bases from V and 4 bases from J; bases unmatched to any gene: 4. The CDR3 sequence is 15 residues long. Germline loops: CDR1 SGDLS, CDR2 YYNGEE.

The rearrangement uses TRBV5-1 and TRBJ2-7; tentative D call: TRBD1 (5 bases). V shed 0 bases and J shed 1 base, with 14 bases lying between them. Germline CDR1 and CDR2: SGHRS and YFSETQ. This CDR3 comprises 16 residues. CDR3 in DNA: TGCGCCAGCAGCTTGGGATCGACGGACATGTCCTACGAGCAGTACTTC. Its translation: CASSLGSTDMSYEQYF.

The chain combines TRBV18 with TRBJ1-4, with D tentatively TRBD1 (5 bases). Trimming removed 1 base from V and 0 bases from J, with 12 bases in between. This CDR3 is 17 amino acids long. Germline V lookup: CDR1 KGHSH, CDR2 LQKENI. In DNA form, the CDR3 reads TGTGCCAGCTCACCACGGGCAGGGTTCCCAACTAATGAAAAACTGTTTTTT. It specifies CASSPRAGFPTNEKLFF.

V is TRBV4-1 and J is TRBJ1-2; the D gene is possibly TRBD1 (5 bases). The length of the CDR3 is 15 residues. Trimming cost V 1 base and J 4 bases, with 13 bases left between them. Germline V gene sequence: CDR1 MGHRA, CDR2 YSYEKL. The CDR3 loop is CASSQVGRDTYGYTF. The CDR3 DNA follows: TGCGCCAGCAGCCAAGTCGGCAGGGATACCTATGGCTACACCTTC.

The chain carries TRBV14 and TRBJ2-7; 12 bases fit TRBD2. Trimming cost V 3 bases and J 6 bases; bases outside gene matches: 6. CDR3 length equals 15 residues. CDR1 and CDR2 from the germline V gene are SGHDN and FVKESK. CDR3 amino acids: CASSQSSGRAIEQYF. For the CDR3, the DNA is TGTGCCAGCAGCCAGTCTAGCGGGAGGGCTATCGAGCAGTACTTC.

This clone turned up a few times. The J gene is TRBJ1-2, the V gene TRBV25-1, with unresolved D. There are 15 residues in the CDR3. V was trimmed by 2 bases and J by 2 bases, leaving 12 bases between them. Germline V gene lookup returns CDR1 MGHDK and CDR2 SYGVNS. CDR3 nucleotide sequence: TGTGCCAGCAGTGAAAATCGAGGTACCAACTATGGCTACACCTTC. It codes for CASSENRGTNYGYTF.

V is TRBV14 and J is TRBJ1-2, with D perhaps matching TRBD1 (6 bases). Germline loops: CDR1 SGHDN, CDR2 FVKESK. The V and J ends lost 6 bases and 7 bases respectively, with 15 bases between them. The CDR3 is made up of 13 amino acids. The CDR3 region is CASSLQGLSGYTF. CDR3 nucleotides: TGTGCCAGCAGTTTACAGGGCTTGTCTGGCTACACCTTC. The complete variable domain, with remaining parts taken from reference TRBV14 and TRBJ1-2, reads EAGVTQFPSHSVIEKGQTVTLRCDPISGHDNLYWYRRVMGKEIKFLLHFVKESKQDESGMPNNRFLAERTGGTYSTLKVQPAELEDSGVYFCASSLQGLSGYTFGSGTRLTVV.

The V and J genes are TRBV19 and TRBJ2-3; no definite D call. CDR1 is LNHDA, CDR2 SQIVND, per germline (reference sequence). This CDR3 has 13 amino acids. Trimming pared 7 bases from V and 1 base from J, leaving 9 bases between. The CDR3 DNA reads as TGTGCCAGTACCCTGTCTGGCACAGATACGCAGTATTTT. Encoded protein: CASTLSGTDTQYF.